Below, one TCR beta chain is given with its context. Its antigen is currently unknown. TCRdb keeps only in-frame clones here, not all; method: immunoSEQ multiplex PCR. In the table there are some 41,000 clones, roughly 90% of which are singletons. This sample was taken from a study of T cells in localized non-small cell lung cancer. Study results and caveats: In adjacent lung, a median around 50 of the top 100 tumor clones were found. Prolonged overall survival went with higher T cell density in the blood. The study found T cell clonality highest in uninvolved adjacent lung, above tumor. Investigators sequenced only a single tumor region, leaving heterogeneity possible.

Germline-derived CDR1 and CDR2 are SGHRS and YFSETQ. V shed 6 bases and J 7 bases; nucleotides not matched to a gene: 6. The CDR3 runs to 13 residues. The TCR was taken from a woman aged 40-69 years with stage II lung adenocarcinoma. This chain joins TRBV5-1 and TRBJ2-1; 8 bases are shared with TRBD2. The starting material was PBMCs, obtained before any cancer treatment. The CDR3 DNA follows: TGCGCCAGCATCGGGACTAGTATAAATGAGCAGTTCTTC. Translation: CASIGTSINEQFF.